This T cell receptor (beta chain) is from a study of breast tumors, draining lymph nodes, adjacent tissues. The sample holds a few counts of this clonotype. Trimming took 2 bases from V and 1 from J, leaving 9 bases between them. Per germline, CDR1 MNHEY and CDR2 SMNVEV (reference sequence). This CDR3 is built from 15 residues. MiXCR was run by TCRdb on the multiplex PCR reads, yielding one entry per CDR3 protein. The sample has over 250,000 distinct CDR3 sequences; roughly 31% are singletons. Axillary draining lymph nodes of breast cancer patients supplied the node samples. The source is a female donor with breast cancer. Some clones in this sample may be carry-over from other donors' samples. The sequencing input was axillary lymph node tissue. The chain employs TRBV27 and TRBJ1-5; D is ambiguous. The CDR3 sequence: CASSLMGWSNQPQHF. CDR3 bases: TGTGCCAGCAGTTTAATGGGGTGGAGCAATCAGCCCCAGCATTTT.